These T cell receptor beta chains were read from a single sample in a study of T cells in Graves' hyperthyroidism and ophthalmopathy. TCRdb reprocessed the multiplex PCR reads via MiXCR and lists one record per CDR3 protein. The sample carries about 200,000 distinct CDR3 sequences, approximately 20% recorded once. The sample consisted of blood. These receptors came from a man aged 35-49 years with Graves' hyperthyroidism. Each CDR3 is given with its conserved first and last residue. D genes are given only for firm matches. A row's size may be missing; if present it is once, few, many or a size class.

clone_size: few
j_call: TRBJ2-3
d_call: -
v_call: TRBV5-6
cdr3_nt: TGTGCCAGCAGCTTGGAACGGGGGAGCACAGATACGCAGTATTTT
cdr3_aa: CASSLERGSTDTQYF

clone_size: many
j_call: TRBJ1-2
d_call: -
v_call: TRBV3-1
cdr3_nt: TGTGCCAGCAGCCAAGAGTGGTCACAGACCGGGGGCTACACCTTC
cdr3_aa: CASSQEWSQTGGYTF

clone_size: -
j_call: TRBJ1-3
d_call: -
v_call: TRBV12-3/TRBV12-4
cdr3_nt: TGTGCCAGCAGTTTACAGGGTACTGGAAACACCATATATTTT
cdr3_aa: CASSLQGTGNTIYF

clone_size: few
j_call: TRBJ1-5
d_call: -
v_call: TRBV7-8
cdr3_nt: TGTGCCAGCAGCTTCGATCCGGAGCAGCCCCAGCATTTT
cdr3_aa: CASSFDPEQPQHF

clone_size: many
j_call: TRBJ1-1
d_call: -
v_call: TRBV3-1
cdr3_nt: TGTGCCAGCAGCAGGGATCTGAACACTGAAGCTTTCTTT
cdr3_aa: CASSRDLNTEAFF

clone_size: many
j_call: TRBJ1-1
d_call: TRBD1
v_call: TRBV20-1
cdr3_nt: TGCAGTGCTAGTAGGCGGGACAGGGGTATCGTGAGCACTGAAGCTTTCTTT
cdr3_aa: CSASRRDRGIVSTEAFF

clone_size: few
j_call: TRBJ1-2
d_call: -
v_call: TRBV2
cdr3_nt: TGTGCCAGCAGTGAAGCTTCGACTGAAGGCTACACCTTC
cdr3_aa: CASSEASTEGYTF

clone_size: once
j_call: TRBJ1-1
d_call: TRBD1
v_call: TRBV7-3
cdr3_nt: TGTGCCAGCAGCTTAATGGGCAGGGGGCCTGGGACTGAAGCTTTCTTT
cdr3_aa: CASSLMGRGPGTEAFF

clone_size: many
j_call: TRBJ2-2
d_call: TRBD2
v_call: TRBV12-3/TRBV12-4
cdr3_nt: TGTGCCAGCAGTTTTCCCGCCGGGGGGAGAGACACCGGGGAGCTGTTTTTT
cdr3_aa: CASSFPAGGRDTGELFF

clone_size: -
j_call: TRBJ2-1
d_call: TRBD2
v_call: TRBV30
cdr3_nt: TGTGCCTGGAGTGTGGAGCTAGCGGGAGTCAATGAGCAGTTCTTC
cdr3_aa: CAWSVELAGVNEQFF

clone_size: many
j_call: TRBJ1-2
d_call: -
v_call: TRBV27
cdr3_nt: TGTGCCAGCAGTACAAACACCTTCCCTCAATATGGCTACACCTTC
cdr3_aa: CASSTNTFPQYGYTF

clone_size: many
j_call: TRBJ2-7
d_call: TRBD1
v_call: TRBV7-2
cdr3_nt: TGTGCCAGCAGCTTAGGGGCCCCGGGACAGGGCTTCGGCGAGCAGTACTTC
cdr3_aa: CASSLGAPGQGFGEQYF

clone_size: -
j_call: TRBJ2-7
d_call: -
v_call: TRBV6-5
cdr3_nt: TGTGCCAGCAGTTACGGGCGAGGCGAGCAGTACTTC
cdr3_aa: CASSYGRGEQYF

clone_size: -
j_call: TRBJ1-4
d_call: TRBD1
v_call: TRBV7-3
cdr3_nt: TGTGCCAGCAGCCGCCTCGGGACAGAAAATGAAAAACTGTTTTTT
cdr3_aa: CASSRLGTENEKLFF

clone_size: many
j_call: TRBJ2-4
d_call: TRBD1
v_call: TRBV7-9
cdr3_nt: TGTGCCAGCAGCTTATCACAGGGGTCGGACATTCAGTACTTC
cdr3_aa: CASSLSQGSDIQYF

clone_size: few
j_call: TRBJ1-2
d_call: TRBD1
v_call: TRBV9
cdr3_nt: TGTGCCAGCAGCGCGGGACAGGGGAACTATGGCTACACCTTC
cdr3_aa: CASSAGQGNYGYTF

clone_size: -
j_call: TRBJ2-3
d_call: -
v_call: TRBV7-3
cdr3_nt: TGTGCCAGCAGCTTAGTTTTGGGCGGGGAGGCCGATACGCAGTATTTT
cdr3_aa: CASSLVLGGEADTQYF

clone_size: many
j_call: TRBJ1-1
d_call: -
v_call: TRBV5-1
cdr3_nt: TGCGCCAGCAGGGAAGGGACATCGAGGGACACTGAAGCTTTCTTT
cdr3_aa: CASREGTSRDTEAFF

clone_size: many
j_call: TRBJ2-6
d_call: -
v_call: TRBV20-1
cdr3_nt: TGCAGTGCCCCGGACCCTTACTCTGGGGCCAACGTCCTGACTTTC
cdr3_aa: CSAPDPYSGANVLTF

clone_size: many
j_call: TRBJ1-1
d_call: -
v_call: TRBV13
cdr3_nt: TGTGCCAGCAGCTTACTTCGGGGAATGAACACTGAAGCTTTCTTT
cdr3_aa: CASSLLRGMNTEAFF

clone_size: many
j_call: TRBJ2-1
d_call: -
v_call: TRBV6-2/TRBV6-3
cdr3_nt: TGTGCCAGCAGTTACATCTTCGGCGACTTTCTGCAGCCTCACTCCTACAATGAGCAGTTCTTC
cdr3_aa: CASSYIFGDFLQPHSYNEQFF

clone_size: many
j_call: TRBJ2-1
d_call: -
v_call: TRBV28
cdr3_nt: TGTGCCAGCAGTTTGTCAGGTACCTACAATGAGCAGTTCTTC
cdr3_aa: CASSLSGTYNEQFF